This T cell receptor (beta chain) emerged from a study of blood T cell repertoires in COVID-19. V lost 6 bases, J lost 4 bases, and 12 bases stayed unmatched. Germline CDR1 MDHEN, CDR2 SYDVKM. There are 18 residues in the CDR3. Some clones are missing from TCRdb's copy, which holds only in-frame ones; the method was immunoSEQ multiplex PCR. The sample has about 250,000 clones; roughly 80% are singletons. Sequenced: peripheral blood. The clonotype was recovered from an elderly man with acute or convalescent COVID-19. V usage is TRBV28 and J usage is TRBJ1-4; 12 bases are a match to TRBD1. CDR3 residues: CASRPGGTGGSHNEKLFF. CDR3 nucleotides: TGTGCCAGCAGGCCAGGTGGGACAGGGGGCAGCCATAATGAAAAACTGTTTTTT.